This paragraph covers one T cell receptor beta chain sequence. What it binds is unknown. The assay was immunoSEQ multiplex PCR, and TCRdb's table has in-frame clones only and misses some. The sample carries 65,000 to 80,000 clones, over 90% recorded once. The sample belongs to a study of OX40 agonist ivuxolimab in advanced cancers. Across the whole study: Every 2 weeks, patients got intravenous ivuxolimab at one of six dose levels (0.01-10 mg/kg).

Study findings and constraints: At doses 0.1 to 3.0 mg/kg, CD4+ and CD8+ clones expanded.

This material consisted of CD4+ or CD8+ T cells sorted from blood, taken in a trial of the OX40 agonist ivuxolimab. The sequence derives from an adult with an advanced solid tumor such as melanoma, head and neck, liver or kidney cancer.

The CDR3 bases are TGTGCCTGGGAGGGACAGGGGATGGATGAGCAGTTCTTC. It codes for CAWEGQGMDEQFF. The chain employs TRBV30 and TRBJ2-1; 10 bases are shared with TRBD1. Germline assignment: CDR1 GTSNPN and CDR2 SVGIG (reference sequence). The J segment lost 8 bases and the V segment lost 5 bases, leaving 6 bases of the junction unmatched. The CDR3 consists of 13 residues.